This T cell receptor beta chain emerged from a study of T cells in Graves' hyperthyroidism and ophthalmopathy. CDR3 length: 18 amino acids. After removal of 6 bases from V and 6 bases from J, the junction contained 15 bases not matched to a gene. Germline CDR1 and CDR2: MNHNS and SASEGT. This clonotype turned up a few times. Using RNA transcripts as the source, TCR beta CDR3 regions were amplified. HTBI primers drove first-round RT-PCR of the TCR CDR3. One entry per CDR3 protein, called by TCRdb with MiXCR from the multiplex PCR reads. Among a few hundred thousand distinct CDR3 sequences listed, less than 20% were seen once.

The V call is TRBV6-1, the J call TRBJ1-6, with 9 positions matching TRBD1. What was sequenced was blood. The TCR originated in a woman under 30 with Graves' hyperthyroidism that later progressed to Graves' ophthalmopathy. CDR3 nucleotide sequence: TGTGCCAGCAGGGCGGACAGGGGACCGATAAACTTTAATTCACCCCTCCACTTT. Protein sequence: CASRADRGPINFNSPLHF.